This TCR beta chain was retrieved from a study of blood T cell repertoires in COVID-19. In the study overall: Acute and convalescent COVID-19 samples came from the United States, Italy and Spain. PBMCs, B-cell-depleted T cells, or T cells provided the cDNA or gDNA that made up the material.

Methods used by the authors: Amplification of reference gene primers provided the estimated nucleated cell counts. Repertoires were generated with immunoSEQ multiplex PCR, while TCRdb's copy carries only in-frame clones and drops some. V, J and clone size reflect that table, while D and trimming were determined from the DNA. The sample has hundreds of thousands of clones, approximately 87% seen once. Trimming took 4 bases from V and 7 from J; bases not matched to a gene: 10. This CDR3 is 14 amino acids long. CDR1 is LGHDT, CDR2 YNNKEL, per germline (reference sequence). The sequenced sample was peripheral blood. The chain recombines TRBV3-1 (or the pseudogene TRBV3-2) with TRBJ2-7; 7 bases map to TRBD1. This TCR was sampled from a woman between 45 and 60 years old with active or convalescent COVID-19. The CDR3 sequence is CASSLGQAPGEQYF. The CDR3 DNA sequence: TGTGCCAGCAGCCTTGGACAGGCGCCGGGGGAGCAGTACTTC.